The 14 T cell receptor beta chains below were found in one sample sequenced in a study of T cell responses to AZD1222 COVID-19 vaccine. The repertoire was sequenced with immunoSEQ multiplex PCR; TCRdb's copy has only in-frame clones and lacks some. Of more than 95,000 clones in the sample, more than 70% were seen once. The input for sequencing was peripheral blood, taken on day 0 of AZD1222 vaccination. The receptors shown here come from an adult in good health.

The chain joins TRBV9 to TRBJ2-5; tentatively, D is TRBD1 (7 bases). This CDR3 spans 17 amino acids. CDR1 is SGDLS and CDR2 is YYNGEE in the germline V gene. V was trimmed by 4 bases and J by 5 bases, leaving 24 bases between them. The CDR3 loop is CASSHSRDLQGRETQYF. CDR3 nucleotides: TGTGCCAGCAGCCACTCCCGGGATCTACAGGGGAGGGAGACCCAGTACTTC.

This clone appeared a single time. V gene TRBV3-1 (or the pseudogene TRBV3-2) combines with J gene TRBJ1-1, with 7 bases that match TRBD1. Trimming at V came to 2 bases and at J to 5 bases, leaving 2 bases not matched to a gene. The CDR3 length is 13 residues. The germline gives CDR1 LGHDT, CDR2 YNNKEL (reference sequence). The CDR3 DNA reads TGTGCCAGCAGCCAAACACAGGGGACTGAAGCTTTCTTT. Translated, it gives CASSQTQGTEAFF.

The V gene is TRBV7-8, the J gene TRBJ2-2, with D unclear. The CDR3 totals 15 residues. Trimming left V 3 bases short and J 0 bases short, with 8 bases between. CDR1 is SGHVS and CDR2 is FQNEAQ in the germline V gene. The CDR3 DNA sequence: TGTGCCAGCAGCTTCAGTAGCTCGAACACCGGGGAGCTGTTTTTT. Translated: CASSFSSSNTGELFF. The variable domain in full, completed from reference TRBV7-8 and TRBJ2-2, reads GAGVSQSPRYKVAKRGQDVALRCDPISGHVSLFWYQQALGQGPEFLTYFQNEAQLDKSGLPSDRFFAERPEGSVSTLKIQRTQQEDSAVYLCASSFSSSNTGELFFGEGSRLTVL.

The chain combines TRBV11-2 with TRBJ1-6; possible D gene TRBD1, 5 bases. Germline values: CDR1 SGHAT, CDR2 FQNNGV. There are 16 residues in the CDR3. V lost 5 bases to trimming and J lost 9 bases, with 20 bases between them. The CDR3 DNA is TGTGCCAGCAGCCTACTGGCGGGGGGAGTCGGTTCACCCCTCCACTTT. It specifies CASSLLAGGVGSPLHF.

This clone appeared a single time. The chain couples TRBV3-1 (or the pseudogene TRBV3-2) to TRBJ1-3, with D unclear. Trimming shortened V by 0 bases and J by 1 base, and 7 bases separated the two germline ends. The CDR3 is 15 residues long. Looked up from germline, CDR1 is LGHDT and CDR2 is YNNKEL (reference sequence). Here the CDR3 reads CASSQDLVSGNTIYF. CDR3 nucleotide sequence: TGTGCCAGCAGCCAAGATTTGGTTTCTGGAAACACCATATATTTT.

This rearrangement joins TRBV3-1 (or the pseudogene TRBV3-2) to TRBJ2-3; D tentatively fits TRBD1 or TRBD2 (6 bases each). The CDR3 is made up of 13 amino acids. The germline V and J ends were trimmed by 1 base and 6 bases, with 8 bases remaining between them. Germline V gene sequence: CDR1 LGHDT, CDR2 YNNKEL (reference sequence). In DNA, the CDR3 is TGTGCCAGCAGCCAAGGAGGGGGGGATACGCAGTATTTT. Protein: CASSQGGGDTQYF.

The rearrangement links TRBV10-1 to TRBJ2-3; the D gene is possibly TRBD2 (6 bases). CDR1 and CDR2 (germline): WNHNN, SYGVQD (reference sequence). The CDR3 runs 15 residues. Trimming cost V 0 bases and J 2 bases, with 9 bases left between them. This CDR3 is CASSESRGHTDTQYF. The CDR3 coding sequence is TGCGCCAGCAGTGAGTCGCGGGGTCACACAGATACGCAGTATTTT.

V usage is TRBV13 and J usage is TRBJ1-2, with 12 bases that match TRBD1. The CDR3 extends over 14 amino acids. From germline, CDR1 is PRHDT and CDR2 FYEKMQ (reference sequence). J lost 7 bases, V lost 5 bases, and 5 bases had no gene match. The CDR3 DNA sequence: TGTGCCAGCAGCCCGGGGACAGGGGGCGGTGGCTACACCTTC. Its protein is CASSPGTGGGGYTF.

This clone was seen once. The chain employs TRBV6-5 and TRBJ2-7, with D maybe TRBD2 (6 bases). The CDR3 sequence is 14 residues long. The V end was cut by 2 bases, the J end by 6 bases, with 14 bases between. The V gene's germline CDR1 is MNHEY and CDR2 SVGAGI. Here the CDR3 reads CASSYVAGGPEQYF. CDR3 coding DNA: TGTGCCAGCAGTTACGTGGCCGGGGGTCCCGAGCAGTACTTC.

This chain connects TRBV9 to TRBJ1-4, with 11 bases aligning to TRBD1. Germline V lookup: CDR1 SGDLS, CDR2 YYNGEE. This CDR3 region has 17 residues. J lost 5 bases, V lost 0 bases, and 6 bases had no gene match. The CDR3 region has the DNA TGTGCCAGCAGCGTAGGAGGGGGACAGGGGGGAAATGAAAAACTGTTTTTT. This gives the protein CASSVGGGQGGNEKLFF.

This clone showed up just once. CDR3 protein: CASSVGPGWDTEAFF. DNA of the CDR3: TGTGCCAGCAGCGTAGGCCCAGGGTGGGACACTGAAGCTTTCTTT. The V and J genes are TRBV9 and TRBJ1-1; perhaps TRBD1 as D (5 bases). Germline V lookup: CDR1 SGDLS, CDR2 YYNGEE. CDR3 length: 15 amino acids. With 0 bases removed from V and 3 bases from J, the gap between germline ends came to 12 bases.

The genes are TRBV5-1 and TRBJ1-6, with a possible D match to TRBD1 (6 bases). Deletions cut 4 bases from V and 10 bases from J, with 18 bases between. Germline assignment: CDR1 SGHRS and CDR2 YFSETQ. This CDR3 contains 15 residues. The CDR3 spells CASSAAQGLSSPLHF. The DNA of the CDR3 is TGCGCCAGCAGCGCGGCACAGGGACTTTCGTCACCCCTCCACTTT.

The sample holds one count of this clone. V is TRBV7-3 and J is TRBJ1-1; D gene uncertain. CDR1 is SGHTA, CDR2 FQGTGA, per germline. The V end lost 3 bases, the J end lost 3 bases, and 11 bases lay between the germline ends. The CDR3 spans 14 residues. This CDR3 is CASSFNGWDTEAFF. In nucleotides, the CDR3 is TGTGCCAGCAGCTTCAACGGGTGGGACACTGAAGCTTTCTTT.

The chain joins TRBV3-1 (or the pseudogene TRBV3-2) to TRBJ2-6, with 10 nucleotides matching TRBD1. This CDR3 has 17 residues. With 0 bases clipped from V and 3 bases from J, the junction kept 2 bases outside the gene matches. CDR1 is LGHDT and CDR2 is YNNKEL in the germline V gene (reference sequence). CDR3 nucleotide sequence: TGTGCCAGCAGCCAAGAGGGGACAGGGGTTGGGGCCAACGTCCTGACTTTC. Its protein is CASSQEGTGVGANVLTF.